Below are 14 T cell receptor beta chains sequenced from a single sample in a study of blood T cells in healthy people across ages. Combining a sample-barcoded 5' primer with a J-beta primer mix, a second PCR ran for roughly 6 to 11 cycles. Each CDR3 protein is one row after TCRdb ran MiXCR on the 5' RACE reads. The data contain 710,000 or so distinct CDR3 sequences, 22% of them singletons. Material: blood. Receptor source: a man between 65 and 85 years old in good health.

CDR3: CASSFYREQGETQYF. In DNA form, the CDR3 reads TGTGCCAGCAGCTTCTACAGGGAGCAGGGGGAGACCCAGTACTTC. The chain carries TRBV7-9 and TRBJ2-5; TRBD1 might be the D (6 bases). The V and J ends lost 3 bases and 5 bases respectively, with 16 bases between them. Per the germline V gene, CDR1 is SEHNR and CDR2 is FQNEAQ (reference sequence). The CDR3 is 15 residues long.

The table lists this clonotype with a few counts. The V call is TRBV20-1, the J call TRBJ1-1; D gene ambiguous. Trimming left V 7 bases short and J 6 bases short, with 3 bases between. CDR3 size: 8 residues. Germline-derived CDR1 and CDR2 are DFQATT and SNEGSKA (reference sequence). The chain's CDR3 is CSVPEAFF. DNA for the CDR3: TGCAGTGTCCCTGAAGCTTTCTTT.

The chain couples TRBV6-2 or TRBV6-3 to TRBJ2-7; unclear D gene. The CDR3 sequence is 11 residues long. V was pared by 11 bases and J by 2 bases, with 10 bases between. Germline CDR1 MNHEY, CDR2 SVGEGT. CDR3 bases: TGTGCCGGCGAACTGACCTACGAGCAGTACGTC. It yields the protein CAGELTYEQYV.

A few counts support this clonotype. This chain uses TRBV4-3 with TRBJ2-5; D unresolved. The germline V gene has CDR1 LGHNA and CDR2 YSLEER. The CDR3 runs 14 residues. Trimming cost V 0 bases and J 7 bases, with 12 bases left between them. CDR3 amino acids: CASSQDLARRTQYF. The CDR3 nucleotides are TGCGCCAGCAGCCAAGATTTGGCTAGAAGGACCCAGTACTTC.

J is TRBJ2-3 and V is TRBV5-1, with D possibly TRBD2 on 7 matching bases. V was cut by 4 bases and J by 0 bases, with 12 bases left in between. Germline V gene lookup returns CDR1 SGHRS and CDR2 YFSETQ. The CDR3 contains 15 residues. CDR3 DNA: TGCGCCAGCAGCGCGGGGGCCTCTAGCACAGATACGCAGTATTTT. Its protein is CASSAGASSTDTQYF.

The CDR3 DNA reads TGTGCCAGCAGTCTCCGACCCCCTGAAGCTTTCTTT. Translating it yields CASSLRPPEAFF. The chain carries TRBV27 and TRBJ1-1; D is unclear. CDR3 length: 12 amino acids. CDR1 and CDR2 (germline): MNHEY, SMNVEV (reference sequence). V was trimmed by 5 bases and J by 6 bases, leaving 10 bases between them.

In its sample, this clonotype was seen a few times. The chain recombines TRBV5-1 with TRBJ2-5; D not certain. This CDR3 comprises 12 residues. Trimming removed 4 bases at V and 5 bases at J, with 9 bases between. CDR1 SGHRS and CDR2 YFSETQ come from the germline V gene. For the CDR3, the DNA is TGCGCCAGCAGCCCGCAAACGGAGACCCAGTACTTC. It codes for CASSPQTETQYF.

This clonotype was seen a few times. This chain's CDR3 is CASSQVAGSLSGYTF. CDR3 nucleotides: TGTGCCAGCAGTCAGGTGGCGGGAAGCCTTTCTGGCTACACCTTC. The J gene is TRBJ1-2, the V gene TRBV7-6; D is unresolved. The germline CDR1 and CDR2 sequences are SGHVS and FNYEAQ. Deletions cut 6 bases from V and 7 bases from J, with 21 bases between. This CDR3 has 15 residues. Looking up the rest from reference TRBV7-6 and TRBJ1-2 gives the full variable domain: GAGVSQSPRYKVTKRGQDVALRCDPISGHVSLYWYRQALGQGPEFLTYFNYEAQQDKSGLPNDRFSAERPEGSISTLTIQRTEQRDSAMYRCASSQVAGSLSGYTFGSGTRLTVV.

This clonotype was counted between two and nine times. The chain is built from TRBV20-1 and TRBJ2-4, with D unresolved. Trimming cost V 3 bases and J 1 base, with 13 bases left between them. Germline V lookup: CDR1 DFQATT, CDR2 SNEGSKA (reference sequence). CDR3 length equals 15 residues. Here the CDR3 reads CSASLGLLAKNIQYF. DNA for the CDR3: TGCAGTGCTAGTTTGGGCCTACTTGCCAAAAACATTCAGTACTTC.

This clonotype was counted between two and nine times. The chain recombines TRBV5-1 with TRBJ1-5, with D unresolved. Trimming removed 2 bases at V and 1 base at J, with 4 bases between. This CDR3 spans 13 amino acids. Germline values: CDR1 SGHRS, CDR2 YFSETQ. DNA for the CDR3: TGCGCCAGCAGCTTAAAGAGCAATCAGCCCCAGCATTTT. Its protein is CASSLKSNQPQHF.

The chain joins TRBV27 to TRBJ2-2; 8 nucleotides agree with TRBD1. The trim removed 7 bases at V and 4 bases at J, leaving 5 bases unmatched. Looked up from germline, CDR1 is MNHEY and CDR2 is SMNVEV (reference sequence). CDR3 length: 14 amino acids. CDR3 protein: CASMTGAGTGELFF. CDR3 coding DNA: TGTGCCAGCATGACAGGGGCTGGCACCGGGGAGCTGTTTTTT.

This clonotype appeared a few times. The chain recombines TRBV14 with TRBJ1-2; D gene uncertain. The CDR3 runs to 15 residues. The germline CDR1 and CDR2 sequences are SGHDN and FVKESK. V lost 1 base, J lost 4 bases, and 13 bases lay in between. CDR3 region: CASSQGHTYTYGYTF. The CDR3 DNA is TGTGCCAGCAGCCAAGGCCACACTTATACCTATGGCTACACCTTC. Using reference TRBV14 and TRBJ1-2 for the parts outside the CDR3, the full variable domain is EAGVTQFPSHSVIEKGQTVTLRCDPISGHDNLYWYRRVMGKEIKFLLHFVKESKQDESGMPNNRFLAERTGGTYSTLKVQPAELEDSGVYFCASSQGHTYTYGYTFGSGTRLTVV.

V is TRBV7-9 and J is TRBJ2-5; perhaps TRBD1 as D (6 bases). Matching the DNA end better, TRBJ2-7 makes the J call doubtful. This CDR3 is 15 amino acids long. Germline V gene sequence: CDR1 SEHNR, CDR2 FQNEAQ (reference sequence). Here the CDR3 reads CASSSNRDSPYEQYF. The CDR3 coding sequence is TGTGCCAGCAGCTCGAACAGGGATTCTCCCTACGAGCAGTACTTC.

This clonotype was counted a few times. The chain uses TRBV7-2 and TRBJ2-4, with D unclear. The CDR3 runs 13 residues. Per the germline V gene, CDR1 is SGHTA and CDR2 is FQGNSA. Deletions cut 8 bases from V and 9 bases from J, with 17 bases between. The CDR3 sequence: CASSGVRLGIQYF. The CDR3 DNA reads as TGTGCCAGCTCGGGCGTACGGTTGGGCATTCAGTACTTC. Full variable domain (outside the CDR3, taken from reference TRBV7-2 and TRBJ2-4): GAGVSQSPSNKVTEKGKDVELRCDPISGHTALYWYRQSLGQGLEFLIYFQGNSAPDKSGLPSDRFSAERTGGSVSTLTIQRTQQEDSAVYLCASSGVRLGIQYFGAGTRLSVL.